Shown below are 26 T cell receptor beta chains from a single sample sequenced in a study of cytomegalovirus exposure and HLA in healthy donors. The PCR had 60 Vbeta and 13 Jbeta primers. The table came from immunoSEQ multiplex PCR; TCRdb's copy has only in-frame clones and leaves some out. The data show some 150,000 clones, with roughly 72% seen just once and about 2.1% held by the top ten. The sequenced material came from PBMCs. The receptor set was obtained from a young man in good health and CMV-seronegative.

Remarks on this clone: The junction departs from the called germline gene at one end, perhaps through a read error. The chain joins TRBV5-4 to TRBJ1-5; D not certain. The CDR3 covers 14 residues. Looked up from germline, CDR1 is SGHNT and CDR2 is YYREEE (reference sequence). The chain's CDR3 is CASSLRGYNQPQNF. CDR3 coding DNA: TGTGCCAGCAGCCTGAGAGGGTACAATCAGCCCCAGAATTTT. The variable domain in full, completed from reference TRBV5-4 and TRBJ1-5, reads ETGVTQSPTHLIKTRGQQVTLRCSSQSGHNTVSWYQQALGQGPQFIFQYYREEENGRGNFPPRFSGLQFPNYSSELNVNALELDDSALYLCASSLRGYNQPQNFGDGTRLSIL.

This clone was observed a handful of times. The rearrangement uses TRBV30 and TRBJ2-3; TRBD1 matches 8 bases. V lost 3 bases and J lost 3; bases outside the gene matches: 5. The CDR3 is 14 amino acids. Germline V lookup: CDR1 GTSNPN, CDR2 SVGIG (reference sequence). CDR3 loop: CAWSRQGKTDTQYF. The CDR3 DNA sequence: TGTGCCTGGAGCCGACAGGGGAAAACAGATACGCAGTATTTT.

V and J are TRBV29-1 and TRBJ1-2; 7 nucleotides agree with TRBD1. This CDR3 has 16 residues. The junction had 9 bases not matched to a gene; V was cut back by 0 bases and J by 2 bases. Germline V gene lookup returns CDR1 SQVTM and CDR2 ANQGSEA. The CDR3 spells CSVEDPGGPPNYGYTF. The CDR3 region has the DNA TGCAGCGTTGAAGATCCAGGGGGTCCCCCCAACTATGGCTACACCTTC.

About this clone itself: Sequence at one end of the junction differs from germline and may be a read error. CDR3 coding DNA: TGTGCCAGTAGTATCCCAGGGGATGGCTACCCCTTC. It specifies CASSIPGDGYPF. The chain joins TRBV19 to TRBJ1-2; TRBD1 is a possible D gene (6 bases). The germline V gene encodes CDR1 LNHDA and CDR2 SQIVND (reference sequence). The CDR3 loop spans 12 amino acids.

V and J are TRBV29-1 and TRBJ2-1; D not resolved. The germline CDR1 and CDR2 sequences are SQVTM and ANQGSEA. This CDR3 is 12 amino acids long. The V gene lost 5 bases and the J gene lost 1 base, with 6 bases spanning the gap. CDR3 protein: CSVRVSYNEQFF. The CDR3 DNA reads TGCAGCGTTCGGGTTTCCTACAATGAGCAGTTCTTC.

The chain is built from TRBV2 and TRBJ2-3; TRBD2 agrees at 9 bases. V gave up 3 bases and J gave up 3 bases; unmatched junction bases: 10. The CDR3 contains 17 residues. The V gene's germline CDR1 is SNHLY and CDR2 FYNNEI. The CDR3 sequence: CASSEASGGLQTDTQYF. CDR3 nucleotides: TGTGCCAGCAGTGAGGCCAGCGGGGGGCTTCAAACAGATACGCAGTATTTT. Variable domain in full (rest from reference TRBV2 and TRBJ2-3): EPEVTQTPSHQVTQMGQEVILRCVPISNHLYFYWYRQILGQKVEFLVSFYNNEISEKSEIFDDQFSVERPDGSNFTLKIRSTKLEDSAMYFCASSEASGGLQTDTQYFGPGTRLTVL.

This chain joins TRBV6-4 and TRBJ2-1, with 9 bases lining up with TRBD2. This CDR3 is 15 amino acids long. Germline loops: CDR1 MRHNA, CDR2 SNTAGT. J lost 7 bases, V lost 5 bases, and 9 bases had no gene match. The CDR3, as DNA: TGTGCCAGCAGTTTAATGGCGGGGGGGGCTAATGAGCAGTTCTTC. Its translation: CASSLMAGGANEQFF.

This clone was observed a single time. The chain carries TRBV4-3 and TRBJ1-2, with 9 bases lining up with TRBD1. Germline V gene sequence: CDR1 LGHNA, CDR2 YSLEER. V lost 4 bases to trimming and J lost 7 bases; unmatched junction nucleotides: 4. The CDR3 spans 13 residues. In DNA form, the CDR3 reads TGCGCCAGCAGCCCGGGACAGGGACGTGGCTACACCTTC. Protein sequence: CASSPGQGRGYTF.

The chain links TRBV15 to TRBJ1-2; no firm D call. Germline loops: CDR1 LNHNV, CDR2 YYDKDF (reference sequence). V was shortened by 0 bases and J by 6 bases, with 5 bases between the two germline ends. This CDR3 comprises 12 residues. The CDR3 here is CATSRDNHGYTF. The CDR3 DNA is TGTGCCACCAGCAGAGACAATCATGGCTACACCTTC.

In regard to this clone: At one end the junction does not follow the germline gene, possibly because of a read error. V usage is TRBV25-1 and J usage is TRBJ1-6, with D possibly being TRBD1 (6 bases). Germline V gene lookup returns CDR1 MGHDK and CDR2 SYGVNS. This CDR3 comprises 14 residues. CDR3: CASGPTGDNSPLNF. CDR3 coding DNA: TGTGCCAGCGGACCGACAGGAGACAATTCACCCCTCAACTTT.

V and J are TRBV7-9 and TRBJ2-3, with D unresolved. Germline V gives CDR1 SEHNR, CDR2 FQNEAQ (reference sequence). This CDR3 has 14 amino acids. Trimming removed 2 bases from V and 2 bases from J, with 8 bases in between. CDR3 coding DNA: TGTGCCAGCAGCTTATCCTACCACACAGATACGCAGTATTTT. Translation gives CASSLSYHTDTQYF. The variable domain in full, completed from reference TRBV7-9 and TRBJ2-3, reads DTGVSQNPRHKITKRGQNVTFRCDPISEHNRLYWYRQTLGQGPEFLTYFQNEAQLEKSRLLSDRFSAERPKGSFSTLEIQRTEQGDSAMYLCASSLSYHTDTQYFGPGTRLTVL.

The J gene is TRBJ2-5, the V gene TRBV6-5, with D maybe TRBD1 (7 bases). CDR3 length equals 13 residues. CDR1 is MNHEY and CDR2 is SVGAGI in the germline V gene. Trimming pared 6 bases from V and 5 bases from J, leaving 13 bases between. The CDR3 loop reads CASRRRGRETQYF. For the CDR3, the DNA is TGTGCCAGCAGGAGGAGGGGGCGTGAGACCCAGTACTTC.

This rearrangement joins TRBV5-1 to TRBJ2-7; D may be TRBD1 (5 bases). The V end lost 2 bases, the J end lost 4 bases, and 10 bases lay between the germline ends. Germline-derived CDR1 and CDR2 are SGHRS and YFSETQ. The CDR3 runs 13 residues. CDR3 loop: CASSLQEIYEQYF. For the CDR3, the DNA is TGCGCCAGCAGCTTACAGGAAATATACGAGCAGTACTTC.

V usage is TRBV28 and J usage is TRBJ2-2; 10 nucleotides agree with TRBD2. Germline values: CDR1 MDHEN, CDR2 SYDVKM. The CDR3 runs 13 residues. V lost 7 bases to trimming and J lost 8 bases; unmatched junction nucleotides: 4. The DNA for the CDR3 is TGTGCCAGCAACCTACTAGCGGGGGGGGAGCTGTTTTTT. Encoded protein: CASNLLAGGELFF.

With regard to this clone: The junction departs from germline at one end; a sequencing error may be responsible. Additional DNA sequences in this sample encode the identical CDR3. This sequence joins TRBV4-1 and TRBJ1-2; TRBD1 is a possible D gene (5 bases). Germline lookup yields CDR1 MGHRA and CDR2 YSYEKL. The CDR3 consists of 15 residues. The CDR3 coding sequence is TGCGCCAGCAGCCAAACAATCAGGGAATACTATGGTTACACCTTC. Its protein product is CASSQTIREYYGYTF.

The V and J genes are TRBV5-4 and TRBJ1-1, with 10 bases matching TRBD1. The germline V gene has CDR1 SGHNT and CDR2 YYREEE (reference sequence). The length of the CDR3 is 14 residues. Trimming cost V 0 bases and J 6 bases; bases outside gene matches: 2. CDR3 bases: TGTGCCAGCAGCTTGGTGACAGGGGGCGCTGAAGCTTTCTTT. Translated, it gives CASSLVTGGAEAFF.

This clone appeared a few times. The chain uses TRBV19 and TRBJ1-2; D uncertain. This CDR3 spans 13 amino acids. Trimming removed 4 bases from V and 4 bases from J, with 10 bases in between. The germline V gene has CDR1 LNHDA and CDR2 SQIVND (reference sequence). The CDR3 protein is CASSKFGSYGYTF. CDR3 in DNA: TGTGCCAGTAGTAAATTTGGGAGCTATGGCTACACCTTC.

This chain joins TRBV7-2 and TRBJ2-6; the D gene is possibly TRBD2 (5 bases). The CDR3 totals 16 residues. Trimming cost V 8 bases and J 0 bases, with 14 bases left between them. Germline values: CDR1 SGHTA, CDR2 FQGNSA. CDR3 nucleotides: TGTGCCAGCCGAAAAGAGCGGAACTCTGGGGCCAACGTCCTGACTTTC. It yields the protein CASRKERNSGANVLTF.

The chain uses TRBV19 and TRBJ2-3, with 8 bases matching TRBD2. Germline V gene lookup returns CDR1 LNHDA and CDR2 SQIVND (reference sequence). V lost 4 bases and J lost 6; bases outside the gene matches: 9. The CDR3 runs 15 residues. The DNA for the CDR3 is TGTGCCAGTAGTAAGGTAGCGGGGAAGGGTGATACGCAGTATTTT. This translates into CASSKVAGKGDTQYF.

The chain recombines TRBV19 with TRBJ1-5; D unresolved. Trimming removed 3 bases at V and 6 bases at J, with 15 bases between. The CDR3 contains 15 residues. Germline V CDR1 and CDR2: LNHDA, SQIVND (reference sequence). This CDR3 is CASSILPGVGQPQHF. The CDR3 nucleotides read TGTGCCAGTAGTATCCTCCCCGGGGTGGGTCAGCCCCAGCATTTT.

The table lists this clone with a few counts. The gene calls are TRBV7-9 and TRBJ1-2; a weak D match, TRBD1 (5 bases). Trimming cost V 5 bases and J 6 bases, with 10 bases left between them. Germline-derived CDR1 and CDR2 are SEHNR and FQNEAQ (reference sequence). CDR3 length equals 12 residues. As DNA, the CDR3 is TGTGCCAGCAGCCTCAGGGCCAATGGCTACACCTTC. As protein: CASSLRANGYTF. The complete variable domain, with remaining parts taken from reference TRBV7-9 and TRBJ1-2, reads DTGVSQNPRHKITKRGQNVTFRCDPISEHNRLYWYRQTLGQGPEFLTYFQNEAQLEKSRLLSDRFSAERPKGSFSTLEIQRTEQGDSAMYLCASSLRANGYTFGSGTRLTVV.

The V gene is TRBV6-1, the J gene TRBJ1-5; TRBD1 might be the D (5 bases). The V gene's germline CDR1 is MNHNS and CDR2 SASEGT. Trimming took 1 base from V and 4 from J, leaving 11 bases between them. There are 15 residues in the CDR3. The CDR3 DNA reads TGTGCCAGCAGTGAAGAAGGCAGACAGAATCAGCCCCAGCATTTT. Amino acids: CASSEEGRQNQPQHF.

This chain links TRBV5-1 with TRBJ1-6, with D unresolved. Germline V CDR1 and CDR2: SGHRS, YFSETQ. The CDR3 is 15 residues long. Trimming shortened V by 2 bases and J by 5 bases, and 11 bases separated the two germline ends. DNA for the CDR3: TGCGCCAGCAGCTTCGAGGGATCCAATAATTCACCCCTCCACTTT. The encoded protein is CASSFEGSNNSPLHF.

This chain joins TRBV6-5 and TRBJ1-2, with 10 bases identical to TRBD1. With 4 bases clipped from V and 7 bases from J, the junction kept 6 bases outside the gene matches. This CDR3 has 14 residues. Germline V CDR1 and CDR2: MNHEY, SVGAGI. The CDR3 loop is CASSSPDRGRGYTF. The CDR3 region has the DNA TGTGCCAGCAGTTCACCCGACAGGGGGCGTGGCTACACCTTC.

The CDR3 nucleotides read TGTGCCAGTAGTAGGGACAGGGGAAGGAACGAGCAGTACTTC. Translating gives CASSRDRGRNEQYF. The chain combines TRBV19 with TRBJ2-7, with 10 bases lining up with TRBD1. V lost 4 bases, J lost 5 bases, and 5 bases stayed unmatched. Germline V gene lookup returns CDR1 LNHDA and CDR2 SQIVND (reference sequence). This CDR3 has 14 residues.

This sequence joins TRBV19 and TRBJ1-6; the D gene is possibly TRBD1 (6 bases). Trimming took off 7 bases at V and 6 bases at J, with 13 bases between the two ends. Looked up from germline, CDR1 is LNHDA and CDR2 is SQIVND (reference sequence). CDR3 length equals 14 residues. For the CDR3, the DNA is TGTGCCAGTACCATACAGGGAACTAATTCACCCCTCCACTTT. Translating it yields CASTIQGTNSPLHF.